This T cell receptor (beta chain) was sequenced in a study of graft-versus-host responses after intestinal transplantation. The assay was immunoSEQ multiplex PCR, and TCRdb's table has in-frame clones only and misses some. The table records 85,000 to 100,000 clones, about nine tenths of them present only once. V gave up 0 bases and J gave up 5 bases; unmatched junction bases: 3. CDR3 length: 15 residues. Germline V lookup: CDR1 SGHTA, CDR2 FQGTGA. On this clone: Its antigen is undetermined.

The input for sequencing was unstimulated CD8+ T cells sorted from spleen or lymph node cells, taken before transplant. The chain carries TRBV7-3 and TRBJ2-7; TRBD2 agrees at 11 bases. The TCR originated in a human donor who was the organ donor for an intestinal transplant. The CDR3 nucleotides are TGTGCCAGCAGCTTAACCGGGACTAGCGGCCACGAGCAGTACTTC. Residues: CASSLTGTSGHEQYF. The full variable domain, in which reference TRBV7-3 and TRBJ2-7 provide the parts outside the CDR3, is GAGVSQTPSNKVTEKGKYVELRCDPISGHTALYWYRQSLGQGPEFLIYFQGTGAADDSGLPNDRFFAVRPEGSVSTLKIQRTERGDSAVYLCASSLTGTSGHEQYFGPGTRLTVT.